One and the same sample provided the 28 T cell receptor beta chains below, sequenced in a study of blood T cells in healthy people across ages. Primers used in a second PCR of about 7 to 12 cycles were a sample-barcoded 5' primer and a J-beta primer mix. TCRdb itself ran the 5' RACE reads through MiXCR, one entry per CDR3 protein. The sample lists about 500,000 distinct CDR3 sequences, around 24% occurring once. Another study also made use of these data, one on T cells of mothers and their children.

Sequenced sample: blood. Receptors originate from a boy aged 5 to 17 in good health.

This chain joins TRBV9 and TRBJ2-7, with D unresolved. This CDR3 is 13 amino acids long. Germline lookup yields CDR1 SGDLS and CDR2 YYNGEE. V gave up 3 bases and J gave up 6 bases, with 13 bases separating them. CDR3 DNA: TGTGCCAGCAGCGCTTCAATGTCGACCGAGCAGTACTTC. This sequence encodes CASSASMSTEQYF.

This clonotype has just a few counts. The rearrangement uses TRBV7-8 and TRBJ2-7; 7 bases map to TRBD2. Unmatched junction bases numbered 10, after V lost 5 bases and J lost 0 bases. The CDR3 totals 16 residues. The germline gives CDR1 SGHVS, CDR2 FQNEAQ. The CDR3 DNA sequence: TGTGCCAGCAGCCCACGTGGGGGGGTAAGCTCCTACGAGCAGTACTTC. Translated: CASSPRGGVSSYEQYF.

The rearrangement joins TRBV7-8 to TRBJ2-5, with 12 bases identical to TRBD2. The CDR3 has 14 residues. V was pared by 5 bases and J by 11 bases, with 9 bases of the junction left unmatched. Germline CDR1 reads SGHVS; CDR2 reads FQNEAQ. CDR3 DNA: TGTGCCAGCAGCGAGACTAGCGGGGGCTTGGAGCAGTACTTC. Translated, it gives CASSETSGGLEQYF.

V is TRBV28 and J is TRBJ2-5; D gene ambiguous. The end of the DNA aligns better with TRBJ2-1, so the J call may be wrong. Germline V gene sequence: CDR1 MDHEN, CDR2 SYDVKM. The CDR3 covers 12 residues. CDR3 bases: TGTGCCAGCAGTTTGAGCGTTGGTGAGCAGTTCTTC. Translation: CASSLSVGEQFF.

This clonotype was detected only a few times. The chain combines TRBV12-3 or TRBV12-4 with TRBJ2-5; D gene uncertain. The J call is uncertain, as TRBJ2-7 better fits the DNA end. The CDR3 sequence is 12 residues long. CDR3 residues: CASSFLGREQYF. CDR3 nucleotide sequence: TGTGCCAGCAGTTTTTTGGGCCGCGAGCAGTACTTC.

This clonotype was found a few times. V usage is TRBV5-5 and J usage is TRBJ1-1; 9 bases are a match to TRBD1. Trimming removed 4 bases from V and 5 bases from J; junction bases left unmatched: 9. The CDR3 has 15 residues. Germline CDR1 reads SGHKS; CDR2 reads YYEKEE (reference sequence). The CDR3, as DNA: TGTGCCAGCAGCCTGGGGACAGGGCGGATGACTGAAGCTTTCTTT. This sequence encodes CASSLGTGRMTEAFF.

The chain combines TRBV21-1 with TRBJ1-4; the D call in the table, TRBD1, was not verified against the DNA. TRBV21-1 corresponds to a pseudogene. This CDR3 is 15 amino acids long. The CDR3 protein is CASSPPEQGREKLFF. CDR3 nucleotides: TGTGCCAGCAGCCCCCCAGAACAGGGACGAGAAAAACTGTTTTTT.

This clonotype was observed a handful of times. The V call is TRBV28, the J call TRBJ2-7; 10 positions agree with TRBD1. The V and J ends lost 1 base and 7 bases, in that order; junction bases with no gene match: 10. The CDR3 length is 16 residues. CDR1 and CDR2 (germline): MDHEN, SYDVKM. The CDR3 protein is CASSLSAGTGVGEQYF. The CDR3 DNA follows: TGTGCCAGCAGTTTATCCGCCGGGACAGGGGTTGGGGAGCAGTACTTC.

This clonotype has a handful of counts. The CDR3 coding sequence is TGTGCCAGCAGTTTCGCAGTACCCTATGGCTACACCTTC. Its protein product is CASSFAVPYGYTF. The chain couples TRBV28 to TRBJ1-2; D not certain. Germline V gene data show CDR1 as MDHEN and CDR2 as SYDVKM. The V end was cut by 3 bases, the J end by 4 bases, with 9 bases between. The CDR3 contains 13 residues.

V is TRBV27 and J is TRBJ2-5; D is perhaps TRBD2 (5 bases). Trimming pared 7 bases from V and 4 bases from J, leaving 13 bases between. Germline V gene sequence: CDR1 MNHEY, CDR2 SMNVEV (reference sequence). This CDR3 contains 13 residues. The CDR3, as DNA: TGTGCCAGCACCTCGTCGGGGATAGAGACCCAGTACTTC. Protein: CASTSSGIETQYF.

The DNA of the CDR3 is TGTGCCTGGAGTGCCAACCTGGGGCTAGAGGGCTACACCTTC. It specifies CAWSANLGLEGYTF. This chain joins TRBV30 and TRBJ1-2; D possibly corresponds to TRBD1 (5 bases). Germline CDR1 reads GTSNPN; CDR2 reads SVGIG (reference sequence). The CDR3 length is 14 residues. V dropped 1 base and J dropped 8 bases, with 17 bases sitting between them.

This clonotype has just a few counts. The chain carries TRBV5-1 and TRBJ2-2, with 9 positions matching TRBD1. CDR3 length equals 15 residues. Per the germline V gene, CDR1 is SGHRS and CDR2 is YFSETQ. V shed 4 bases and J 5 bases; nucleotides not matched to a gene: 6. The CDR3 here is CASSEGTGRTGELFF. CDR3 in DNA: TGCGCCAGCAGCGAGGGGACAGGGCGTACCGGGGAGCTGTTTTTT.

V usage is TRBV5-1 and J usage is TRBJ2-5; D possibly uses TRBD1 or TRBD2 (5 bases each). Trimming took 4 bases from V and 2 from J, leaving 12 bases between them. Germline V gene sequence: CDR1 SGHRS, CDR2 YFSETQ. This CDR3 is built from 14 residues. CDR3: CASSVGPAQETQYF. CDR3 sequence (DNA): TGCGCCAGCAGCGTGGGACCAGCACAAGAGACCCAGTACTTC.

This rearrangement joins TRBV3-1 to TRBJ1-6; no reliable D call. The V end was cut by 6 bases, the J end by 9 bases, with 12 bases between. The CDR3 extends over 13 amino acids. Germline V gene lookup returns CDR1 LGHDT and CDR2 YNNKEL (reference sequence). The CDR3 DNA is TGTGCCAGCAGTAAGGCCGAGGGTTCACCCCTCCACTTT. This translates into CASSKAEGSPLHF.

Note on this clonotype: Its ends do not fully match the called genes, so a read error is possible. This sequence joins TRBV20-1 and TRBJ2-5; no definite D call. This CDR3 has 14 residues. The germline V gene has CDR1 DFQATT and CDR2 SNEGSKA (reference sequence). The CDR3 nucleotides are TGCAGTGCTAGAGATCGTCTCCGCCAAGAGACCCAGTGCTTC. Its translation is CSARDRLRQETQCF.

Of note for this clonotype: One end of the junction fails to match germline, which may point to a read error. The rearrangement links TRBV3-1 to TRBJ2-5; tentative D call: TRBD2 (5 bases). Germline loops: CDR1 LGHDT, CDR2 YNNKEL (reference sequence). This CDR3 spans 13 amino acids. CDR3 sequence reads: CASSRTSQGTQYF. CDR3 nucleotide sequence: TGTGCCAGCAGCCGGACTTCCCAAGGGACCCAGTACTTC.

This clonotype turned up a few times. The V gene is TRBV28, the J gene TRBJ2-5; perhaps TRBD2 as D (6 bases). The V and J ends lost 3 bases and 1 base respectively, with 12 bases between them. CDR3 length equals 15 residues. Germline V gene data show CDR1 as MDHEN and CDR2 as SYDVKM. The DNA for the CDR3 is TGTGCCAGCAGTTTGGCTTGGGGGGTCCAAGAGACCCAGTACTTC. Encoded protein: CASSLAWGVQETQYF.

This chain joins TRBV4-2 and TRBJ2-7; the match to TRBD1 covers 7 bases. The germline V gene encodes CDR1 LGHNA and CDR2 YNFKEQ. With V trimmed by 0 bases and J by 6 bases, 5 bases remained unmatched. The CDR3 length is 14 residues. Here the CDR3 reads CASSQEGQRSEQYF. The DNA for the CDR3 is TGTGCCAGCAGCCAAGAGGGACAGAGGAGCGAGCAGTACTTC.

The V gene is TRBV20-1, the J gene TRBJ2-7; 9 bases fit TRBD2. The CDR3 has 15 amino acids. J lost 3 bases, V lost 6 bases, and 12 bases had no gene match. Per the germline V gene, CDR1 is DFQATT and CDR2 is SNEGSKA (reference sequence). The CDR3 protein is CSAQIAGESGYEQYF. CDR3 DNA: TGCAGTGCCCAAATAGCGGGAGAGTCCGGCTACGAGCAGTACTTC.

The chain joins TRBV5-4 to TRBJ2-1, with a possible D match to TRBD2 (6 bases). Germline CDR1 SGHNT, CDR2 YYREEE (reference sequence). V lost 1 base and J 4 bases, leaving 12 bases between the germline ends. This CDR3 region has 15 residues. CDR3 residues: CASSLTGETYNEQFF. DNA of the CDR3: TGTGCCAGCAGCTTGACGGGAGAGACGTACAATGAGCAGTTCTTC.

This clonotype was detected ten times or more. The V call is TRBV7-3, the J call TRBJ2-2, with 11 nucleotides matching TRBD2. CDR1 SGHTA and CDR2 FQGTGA come from the germline V gene. This CDR3 comprises 16 residues. Trimming cost V 5 bases and J 4 bases; bases outside gene matches: 6. The CDR3 loop is CASSPLAGGLTGELFF. CDR3 DNA sequence: TGTGCCAGCAGCCCATTAGCGGGAGGGCTCACCGGGGAGCTGTTTTTT.

This clonotype has a count of ten or more. An end of the junction differs from the germline gene, which may be a read error. The chain has TRBV5-1 and TRBJ2-7; weak D call: TRBD1 (6 bases). This CDR3 is 12 amino acids long. Germline lookup yields CDR1 SGHRS and CDR2 YFSETQ. The CDR3 DNA is TGTGCCAGCAGTTTGGTAGGGGGCGAGCAGTACTTC. This gives the protein CASSLVGGEQYF. The complete variable domain, with remaining parts taken from reference TRBV5-1 and TRBJ2-7, reads KAGVTQTPRYLIKTRGQQVTLSCSPISGHRSVSWYQQTPGQGLQFLFEYFSETQRNKGNFPGRFSGRQFSNSRSEMNVSTLELGDSALYLCASSLVGGEQYFGPGTRLTVT.

This chain uses TRBV6-2 or TRBV6-3 with TRBJ2-5, with D perhaps TRBD2 (6 bases). V lost 3 bases and J lost 5, with 13 bases in between. The CDR3 extends over 14 amino acids. The germline V gene encodes CDR1 MNHEY and CDR2 SVGEGT. The CDR3 protein is CASSYGGVKETQYF. CDR3 bases: TGTGCCAGCAGTTATGGAGGGGTAAAGGAGACCCAGTACTTC.

The V gene is TRBV4-3, the J gene TRBJ2-4; TRBD2 might be the D (6 bases). CDR1 LGHNA and CDR2 YSLEER come from the germline V gene. Trimming left V 4 bases short and J 0 bases short, with 7 bases between. The CDR3 is 14 residues long. The CDR3 protein is CASSPGLAKNIQYF. CDR3 nucleotide sequence: TGCGCCAGCAGCCCGGGACTAGCCAAAAACATTCAGTACTTC.

This clonotype was found a few times. The chain links TRBV20-1 to TRBJ2-7; a weak D match, TRBD1 (6 bases). Germline V gives CDR1 DFQATT, CDR2 SNEGSKA (reference sequence). This CDR3 has 14 residues. V was pared by 5 bases and J by 5 bases, with 19 bases between. For the CDR3, the DNA is TGCAGTGCTCGTTCCCCAGGGGTCGACAACGAGCAGTACTTC. Encoded protein: CSARSPGVDNEQYF.

The J gene is TRBJ2-5, the V gene TRBV12-3 or TRBV12-4; 14 bases are shared with TRBD2. Trimming at V came to 4 bases and at J to 5 bases, leaving 6 bases not matched to a gene. The CDR3 covers 16 residues. In DNA form, the CDR3 reads TGTGCCAGCAGTTACGGGACTAGCGGGAGTGGGGAGACCCAGTACTTC. It specifies CASSYGTSGSGETQYF.

The chain couples TRBV29-1 to TRBJ1-1; a possible D gene is TRBD1 (5 bases). Germline V CDR1 and CDR2: SQVTM, ANQGSEA. The V gene lost 6 bases and the J gene lost 1 base, with 9 bases spanning the gap. This CDR3 contains 12 residues. CDR3 nucleotides: TGCAGCGTCTCTGACAGGAACACTGAAGCTTTCTTT. It is translated as CSVSDRNTEAFF.

There are a few counts of this clonotype. This rearrangement joins TRBV28 to TRBJ2-5, with 8 bases that match TRBD1. Judging by the DNA end, TRBJ2-7 fits better; the J call may be wrong. Germline loops: CDR1 MDHEN, CDR2 SYDVKM. The CDR3 runs to 14 residues. The CDR3 loop is CASTSGTGIYEQYF. As DNA, the CDR3 is TGTGCCAGCACCTCCGGGACAGGTATCTACGAGCAGTACTTC.